This T cell receptor beta chain was identified in a study of cytomegalovirus exposure and HLA in healthy donors (dated by TCRdb to 2016 to 2017). About the study as a whole: An earlier analysis of 587 of the donors reported roughly 300 Gb of sequence data and 95 million to 120 million unique TCR beta sequences obtained from about 179 million T cells. An early release covering approximately 600 HLA-typed donors comprised about 300 gigabases of sequencing data and around 80 million unique TCR sequences. Of the roughly 420 genotyped donors, roughly 80% were placed in the genetic ancestry cluster associated with self-reported Caucasian donors. The study aimed to test whether cataloging public T cell receptors could reveal signatures of past pathogen exposure. The study profiled the T cell repertoires of about 720 subjects by immunosequencing and related them to cytomegalovirus serostatus. In addition to the first cohort of about 650 subjects, a separate validation cohort of over 90 different subjects was used. To predict cytomegalovirus infection status, the study brought together high-throughput TCR immunosequencing, statistical association of individual TCRs with disease status, and machine learning. In a later analysis, previously published TCR beta repertoires from fewer than 750 donors were re-analyzed and high-resolution HLA genotyping was added so that TCR occurrence patterns could be studied. In the later analysis, no new phenotypic data were used to find candidate immune exposures; instead, reliance was placed on TCR beta sequences and their occurrence across donors. An earlier analysis of roughly 580 of the donors used high-throughput TCR beta sequencing to judge whether each TCR beta V gene segment behaved as functional or pseudogenic. Alongside the repertoire data, information on donor age, sex, ethnicity and CMV serostatus was compiled. Genome-wide SNP genotypes for about 65% of the roughly 670 donors were used in a later genetic analysis, which treated that subset as a discovery cohort. Every repertoire in the discovery cohort had been generated on one and the same sequencing platform. Class I and class II HLA loci were covered by the typing at four-digit resolution. Typing coverage varied by locus: roughly 620-640 donors for A, B, C, DRB1 and DQB1; approximately 500 for DQA1; about 570 for DPA1; fewer than 480 for DPB1. Roughly 5 DR-DQ haplotypes were handled as single units for association and clustering because linkage in the cohort was strong. Among some 400 genotyped donors of the cohort, an average of about 220,000 unique TCR beta nucleotide sequences was sequenced per donor, of which approximately 18% were non-productive.

The cohort consisted of fewer than 700 healthy bone marrow donors. At the time of sampling, all cohort members were nominally healthy, though unrecorded immune exposures were likely present. The donor tested CMV seropositive, placing the donor among the 250 to 350 seropositive members of the cohort. Every donor gave a peripheral blood sample, and the peripheral blood mononuclear cells from that sample were used for TCR beta sequencing. Genomic DNA extraction from the blood cell samples was performed with the Qiagen DNeasy Blood Extraction Kit. For this chain, trimming is 5 bases at the V end and 3 bases at the J end, and the number of junction bases without a gene match is 7. Its CDR3 holds 14 amino acids, cysteine through phenylalanine. Only CDR3 DNA remains: 42 bases, in frame from the first base. The germline V gene (reference sequence) sets CDR1 to PRHDT and CDR2 to FYEKMQ. Libraries came from the immunoSEQ multiplex PCR assay. For the multiplex PCR, a mixture combining 60 forward primers for TCR Vbeta segments and 13 reverse primers for TCR Jbeta segments was used. A multiplex PCR assay on genomic DNA amplified the CDR3 region of rearranged TCR beta genes. On the Illumina HiSeq System, the amplified TCR beta libraries were sequenced as 87-base-pair reads. The original methods were these. In a later analysis, 70 million to 95 million unique TCR beta chains were counted across the approximately 620 repertoires, and roughly 11 million of these chains were shared by at least two donors. To remove PCR and sequencing errors, raw reads were error-corrected and collapsed into unique sequences using a nearest-neighbor algorithm that merged closely related sequences. To assign V, D and J gene segments, CDR3 sequences were aligned to IMGT reference sequences. Each retained sequence needed at least a six-nucleotide match to both a V gene segment and a J gene segment. Rearrangements were classified as productive when the CDR3 lacked stop codons and remained in frame with V and J, and all other rearrangements were classified as non-productive. Following IMGT convention, CDR3 was defined as the stretch from the second conserved V-encoded cysteine up to the conserved J-encoded phenylalanine. The earlier analysis of some 550 of the donors excluded any sequence lacking an unambiguous match to a single V gene segment. In an earlier analysis of some 590 of the donors, a V segment was called functional when productive rearrangements were above 56.7%, and segregating when the standard deviation between donors exceeded 5%. A statistical classification framework was developed to diagnose cytomegalovirus status using the catalog of TCR beta chain sequences. V and J gene assignment, in a later analysis, came from comparing TCR nucleotide sequences with IMGT/GENE-DB human TR gene sequences. In a later analysis, CDR3 sequences and most-parsimonious VDJ recombination scenarios were assigned using the TCRdist pipeline. In a later analysis, every TCR beta chain was defined by the combination of its CDR3 amino acid sequence and its V-gene family, and reads without a unique V-gene family were dropped. A later analysis removed roughly 590 highly shared, low-generation-probability nucleotide sequences to deal with suspected cross-contamination and a sequencing artifact. In a later analysis, a clonal expansion index was calculated for each public chain from normalized within-repertoire ranks of inferred template counts. In a later analysis, generation probabilities were computed with a VDJ recombination model fitted to out-of-frame rearrangements, and the resulting probabilities were checked against IGoR. Hypergeometric tests were used in a later analysis to score TCR-TCR, TCR-HLA and TCR-CMV co-occurrence, with a repertoire-size bias correction applied to the TCR pairs. A later analysis estimated false discovery rates by permuting HLA or CMV assignments 20 times. In a later analysis, co-occurring TCRs were grouped using DBSCAN, with TCRdist sequence similarity added in when clustering inside HLA-allele-positive subsets. Co-occurrence clustering excluded repertoires with fewer than 30,000 or more than 120,000 public chains, plus five with anomalous nucleotide sharing. TCRdb retrieved this table from immuneACCESS and kept in-frame rearrangements only. Not all clones are present; in checked studies, unresolved V genes account for under half, and no reason is known for the remainder. V, J and clone size are those of that table, while D and trimming were read from the DNA. The sample yields about 150,000 clones; roughly 82% were counted once. Around 6.6% of the sample lies in the top ten.

With regard to this clone: Its antigen is still unknown. Base qualities are missing; no much larger clone stands one base away.

Broader findings and caveats from the paper: HLA typing was unavailable for some donors at each locus, so association tests used only the typed subset. According to the authors, the approach could potentially be generalized to other disease states and immunological phenotypes. Because counts were too low, roughly 18 rarely observed V segments, including chromosome 9 orphons, were left out of the earlier analysis of some 640 of the donors. Because the 87-base-pair reads could not distinguish some IMGT-functional V segments, including TRBV6-2 and TRBV6-3, those segments were excluded. Linkage disequilibrium might explain the correlated functional status among segregating V segments, but an unknown experimental factor could not be excluded. For the cohort, immune exposure information was limited to CMV serostatus. Specific HLA alleles were associated with about 17,000 TCR beta sequences at a false discovery rate of 0.05 in a later analysis. A further reported finding was that TCR beta sequences accurately predicted the HLA-A and HLA-B alleles for most subjects in the first cohort. While some public TCRs were present in many individuals, most TCR sequences turned up only very rarely across donors. In a later analysis, HLA-associated TCR beta chains were found to be more clonally expanded and to have lower generation probabilities than equally common non-associated chains. Presence/absence analyses assumed roughly uniform sequencing depth across donors, an assumption that may not hold. According to a later analysis, most CMV-associated TCR beta chains appeared to be HLA-restricted, and the HLA associations seemed to be driven largely by CMV exposure. A cluster of highly shared sequence variants was judged likely to represent a technical artifact of the sequencing pipeline. Three of the identified cytomegalovirus-associated TCR beta chains were confirmed in vitro to be specific for cytomegalovirus antigens. In the study, some 160 TCR beta chains were listed as associated with cytomegalovirus. Compared with the roughly 600-donor mean, donors in an Asian-associated ancestry cluster had fewer N-insertions in productive TCRs, according to a later genetic analysis. A later analysis found that TCR association rates varied across HLA loci, with DRB1 alleles showing the most associated TCRs and HLA-C alleles the fewest. Broadly in line with IMGT annotations, most TCR beta V segments showed up in productive rearrangements about 87% or about 30% of the time in an earlier analysis of 587 of the donors. A later analysis reported that several top co-occurrence clusters appeared linked to parvovirus B19, influenza, CMV and Epstein-Barr virus. In both the original and validation cohorts, the classifier was reported to diagnose cytomegalovirus status with high specificity and sensitivity. This cohort had only TCR beta chains sequenced, and the lack of alpha or paired-chain data limited which features could be detected. Strong co-occurrence of HLA alleles, especially DR and DQ, made assigning TCR associations to individual alleles difficult. A later genetic analysis associated a missense DCLRE1C variant with V-gene and J-gene trimming of TCR beta chains, and an independent cohort replicated the association.

Input material: PBMCs. The TCR comes from a woman aged 45-60 years in good health and CMV-seropositive. The receptor chain draws on TRBV13 and TRBJ2-7, with 7 bases in between that match TRBD2. The CDR3 here reads CASSDRDYNYEQYF. The DNA sequence reads TGTGCCAGCAGCGACCGGGACTACAACTACGAGCAGTACTTC.